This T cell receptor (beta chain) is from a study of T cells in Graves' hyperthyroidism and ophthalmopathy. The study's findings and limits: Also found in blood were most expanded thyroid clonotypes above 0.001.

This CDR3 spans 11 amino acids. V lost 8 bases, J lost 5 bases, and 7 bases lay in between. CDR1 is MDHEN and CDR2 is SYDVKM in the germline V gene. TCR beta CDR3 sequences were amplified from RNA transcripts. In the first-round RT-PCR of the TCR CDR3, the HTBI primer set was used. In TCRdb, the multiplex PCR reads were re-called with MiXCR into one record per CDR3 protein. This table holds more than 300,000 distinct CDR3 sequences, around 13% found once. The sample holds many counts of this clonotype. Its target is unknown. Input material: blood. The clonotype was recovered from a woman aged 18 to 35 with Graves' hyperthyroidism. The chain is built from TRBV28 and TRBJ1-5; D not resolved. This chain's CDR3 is CASGGDQPQHF. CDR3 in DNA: TGTGCCAGCGGAGGAGATCAGCCCCAGCATTTT.